The entry below describes one T cell receptor (beta chain). What antigen it recognizes has not been identified. Per-base qualities were not stored, and no clone one base away is much larger. The V and J ends are trimmed by 4 bases and 5 bases, leaving 13 bases between them. There are 14 amino acids in the CDR3, from cysteine to phenylalanine inclusive. The CDR3 DNA has 42 bases and is translated from base 1. The germline V gene (reference sequence) yields SGHNT for CDR1 and YYREEE for CDR2. TCR CDR3 regions were amplified from genomic DNA by multiplex PCR using the deep immunoSEQ assay. Genomic DNA extracted from each cell subset was distributed evenly over all wells of several immunoSEQ 96-well plates, and each plate served as one replicate. Each replicate PCR for sorted subsets received roughly 200 ng genomic DNA, equal to roughly 30,000 T cell genomes. The purified libraries were quantified using a Qubit 3.0 fluorometer, sized with a Bioanalyzer 2100, and then quantified again using the KAPA Library Quantification kit. Each immunoSEQ 96-well plate was sequenced on its own single-read 150-cycle Illumina NextSeq 550 flow cell. The authors processed their data as follows. Because only junctional sequences without quality scores were contained in the immunoSEQ output, filtering matching that applied to full-length reads could not be performed. Sequences were annotated with PyIR, a Python wrapper for IgBLAST v1.9, and V/J genes and CDR3 were assigned using IMGT germline references. Reads with weak V/J assignments (E-value above 1e-6), missing CDR3, stop codons, out-of-frame junctions, or ambiguous translated residues were removed. V3J clonotypes were defined by identical inferred V gene, J gene, and CDR3 amino acid sequence. Percentage overlap between repertoires was computed as shared unique clonotypes divided by the size of the smaller repertoire. RTK rarefaction, the Chao1 estimator, and Recon v2.1 estimates of unobserved clonotypes were used to assess repertoire richness. For all TCRbeta clonotypes obtained by the gDNA method from a handful of donors, generation probabilities were computed with OLGA. The immuneACCESS repertoire file appears here via TCRdb, limited to in-frame rearrangements. These files lack a portion of the clones; in checked studies, under half of the deficit traces to unresolved V genes, and the cause of the others is not known. V, J and clone size derive from that table, while D and trimming were established from the DNA sequence. The sample records millions of clones, about 95% of which are singletons. The top ten constitute more than 0.95% of the sample.

For the CD8 naive samples, CD45RO-negative cells were positively selected for CCR7, yielding a CD45RA+CCR7+ population from which TemRA cells were excluded. Donors were healthy HIV-negative adults with no recently reported acute infections or vaccinations. Every donor was a Caucasian adult living in Nashville, Tennessee, USA. Blood was collected by leukapheresis, and PBMCs were isolated by Ficoll-Histopaque density gradient centrifugation and then cryopreserved in liquid nitrogen vapor phase. Analytical flow cytometry was used to check the purity and quantity of every magnetically sorted T cell population. Each sorted fraction had its genomic DNA isolated and then quantified by UV absorbance on a Nanodrop 2000c. The entry originates in a study of shared clonotypes between healthy human individuals (TCRdb year 2020). About the study as a whole: Three men and two women, aged 18 to 49 years, made up the cohort. For each donor, three plates each were used for CD4 naive and CD4 memory, two plates were used for CD8 naive, and one plate was used for CD8 memory. Different laboratories and diverse techniques were used to prepare libraries and sequence TCR repertoires, to increase sequencing depth and limit assay-specific biases. Blood TCR repertoires of 5 or 6 healthy adults were deeply sequenced to estimate repertoire size and the extent of clonotype sharing between individuals. Each donor's leukapheresis produced roughly between roughly 0.85 and 9 billion PBMCs.

General study outcomes and caveats: Even with the large sequencing depth, rarefaction of the sorted-subset datasets indicated that sequencing was incomplete. Pairwise subsampling led to the expectation that sequencing depth would affect the degree of clonotype sharing among donors. Larger estimated clonotype richness was generally found for naive subsets than for memory subsets. Sharing across several donors was observed for around 5% of naive CD4, 3% to 3.5% of naive CD8, over 2% of memory CD4, and about 0.4% of memory CD8 clonotypes. Sampling was restricted to blood, and TCR repertoires in tissues likely differ from the TCR repertoires found in blood. The small number of donors limited the genetic and exposure-history diversity represented. Compared with non-shared clonotypes, the clonotypes found in all four sorted-subset donors had higher generation probabilities.

The sequence joins TRBV5-4 to TRBJ2-4, with an unclear D gene assignment. The sequence was obtained from a man aged 18-30 years in good health. The sequenced sample was naive CD8+ T cells sorted from blood. The intended sense of this specimen's cell subset or site label: CD45RA+CCR7+. DNA sequence: TGTGCCAGCAGCACAAGCCAGGAGCAAAACATTCAGTACTTC. This sequence encodes CASSTSQEQNIQYF.